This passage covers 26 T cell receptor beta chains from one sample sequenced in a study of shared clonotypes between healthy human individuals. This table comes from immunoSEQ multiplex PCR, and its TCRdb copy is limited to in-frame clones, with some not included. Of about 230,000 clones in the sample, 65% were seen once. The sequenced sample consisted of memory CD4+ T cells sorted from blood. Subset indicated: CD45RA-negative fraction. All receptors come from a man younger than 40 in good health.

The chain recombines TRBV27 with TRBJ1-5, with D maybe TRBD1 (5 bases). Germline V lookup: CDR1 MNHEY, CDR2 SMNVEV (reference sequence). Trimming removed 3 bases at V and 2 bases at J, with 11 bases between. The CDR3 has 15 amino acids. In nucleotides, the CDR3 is TGTGCCAGCAGTTTTTTCAGGGTAGGCAATCAGCCCCAGCATTTT. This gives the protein CASSFFRVGNQPQHF.

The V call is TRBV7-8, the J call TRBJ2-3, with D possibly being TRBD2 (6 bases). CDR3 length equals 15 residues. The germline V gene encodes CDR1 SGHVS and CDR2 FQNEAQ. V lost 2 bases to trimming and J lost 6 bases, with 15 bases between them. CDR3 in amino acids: CASSLKRVDVDTQYF. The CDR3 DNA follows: TGTGCCAGCAGCTTAAAGCGGGTTGATGTCGATACGCAGTATTTT.

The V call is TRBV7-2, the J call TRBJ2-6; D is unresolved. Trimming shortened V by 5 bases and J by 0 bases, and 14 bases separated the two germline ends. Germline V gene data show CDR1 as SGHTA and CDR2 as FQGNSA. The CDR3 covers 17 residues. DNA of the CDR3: TGTGCCAGCAGCCCGGGCCCAGGAGACTCTGGGGCCAACGTCCTGACTTTC. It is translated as CASSPGPGDSGANVLTF.

The CDR3 spells CAVRDSSGNTIYF. The CDR3 DNA is TGTGCCGTCCGGGACAGCTCTGGAAACACCATATATTTT. The V and J genes are TRBV2 and TRBJ1-3; 7 bases map to TRBD1. The V segment lost 11 bases and the J segment 0 bases; nucleotides outside the gene matches: 4. Looked up from germline, CDR1 is SNHLY and CDR2 is FYNNEI. This CDR3 is built from 13 residues.

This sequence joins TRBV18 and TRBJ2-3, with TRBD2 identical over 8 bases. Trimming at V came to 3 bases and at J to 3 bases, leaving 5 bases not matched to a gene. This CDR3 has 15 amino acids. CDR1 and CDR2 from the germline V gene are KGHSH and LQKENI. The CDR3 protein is CASSPRGLETDTQYF. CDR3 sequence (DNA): TGTGCCAGCTCACCTAGGGGACTAGAAACAGATACGCAGTATTTT.

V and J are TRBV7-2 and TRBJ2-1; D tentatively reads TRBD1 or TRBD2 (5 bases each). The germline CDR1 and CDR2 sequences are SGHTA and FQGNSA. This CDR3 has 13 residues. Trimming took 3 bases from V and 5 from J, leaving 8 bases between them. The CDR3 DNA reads TGTGCCAGCAGCTTGGGGCGGGACAATGAGCAGTTCTTC. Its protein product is CASSLGRDNEQFF. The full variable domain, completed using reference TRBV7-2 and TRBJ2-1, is GAGVSQSPSNKVTEKGKDVELRCDPISGHTALYWYRQSLGQGLEFLIYFQGNSAPDKSGLPSDRFSAERTGGSVSTLTIQRTQQEDSAVYLCASSLGRDNEQFFGPGTRLTVL.

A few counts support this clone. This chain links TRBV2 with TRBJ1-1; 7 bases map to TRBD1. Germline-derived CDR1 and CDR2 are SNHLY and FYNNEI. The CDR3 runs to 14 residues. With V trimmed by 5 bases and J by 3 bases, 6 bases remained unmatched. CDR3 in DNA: TGTGCCAGCAGTTACAGGGGATCGGACACTGAAGCTTTCTTT. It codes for CASSYRGSDTEAFF.

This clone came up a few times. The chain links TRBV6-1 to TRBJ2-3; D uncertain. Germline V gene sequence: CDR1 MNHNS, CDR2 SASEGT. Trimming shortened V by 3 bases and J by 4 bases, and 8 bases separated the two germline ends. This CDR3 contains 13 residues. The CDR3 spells CASSDPGADTQYF. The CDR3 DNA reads TGTGCCAGCAGTGACCCAGGAGCAGATACGCAGTATTTT.

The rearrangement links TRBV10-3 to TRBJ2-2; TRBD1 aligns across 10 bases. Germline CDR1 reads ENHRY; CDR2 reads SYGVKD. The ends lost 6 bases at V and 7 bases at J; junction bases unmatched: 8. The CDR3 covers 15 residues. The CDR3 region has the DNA TGTGCCATCAGGCCCGACAGGGGGCGAGGCGGGGAGCTGTTTTTT. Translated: CAIRPDRGRGGELFF.

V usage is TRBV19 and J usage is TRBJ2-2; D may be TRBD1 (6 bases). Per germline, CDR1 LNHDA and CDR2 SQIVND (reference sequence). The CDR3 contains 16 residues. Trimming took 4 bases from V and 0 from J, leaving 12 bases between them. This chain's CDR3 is CASSRYRASNTGELFF. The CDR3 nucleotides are TGTGCCAGTAGTAGATACAGGGCCTCGAACACCGGGGAGCTGTTTTTT.

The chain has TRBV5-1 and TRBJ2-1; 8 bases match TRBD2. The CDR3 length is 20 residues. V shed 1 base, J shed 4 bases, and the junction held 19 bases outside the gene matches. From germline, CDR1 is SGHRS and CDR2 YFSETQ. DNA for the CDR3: TGCGCCAGCAGCTTGCCCTCCGGGACTAGAATCTATGAGGGGTACAATGAGCAGTTCTTC. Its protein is CASSLPSGTRIYEGYNEQFF.

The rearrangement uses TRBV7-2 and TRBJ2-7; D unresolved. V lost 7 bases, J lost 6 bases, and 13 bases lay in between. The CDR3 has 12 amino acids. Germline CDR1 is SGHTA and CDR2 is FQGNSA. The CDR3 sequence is CASNIRPGEQYF. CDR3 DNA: TGTGCCAGCAATATCAGGCCGGGCGAGCAGTACTTC. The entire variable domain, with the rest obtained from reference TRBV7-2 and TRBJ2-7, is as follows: GAGVSQSPSNKVTEKGKDVELRCDPISGHTALYWYRQSLGQGLEFLIYFQGNSAPDKSGLPSDRFSAERTGGSVSTLTIQRTQQEDSAVYLCASNIRPGEQYFGPGTRLTVT.

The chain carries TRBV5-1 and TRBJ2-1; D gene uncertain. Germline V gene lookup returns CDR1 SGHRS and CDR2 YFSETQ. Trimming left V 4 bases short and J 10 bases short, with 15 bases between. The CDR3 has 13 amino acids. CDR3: CASSLGRAGEQFF. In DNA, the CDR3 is TGCGCCAGCAGCCTTGGTAGGGCTGGGGAGCAGTTCTTC.

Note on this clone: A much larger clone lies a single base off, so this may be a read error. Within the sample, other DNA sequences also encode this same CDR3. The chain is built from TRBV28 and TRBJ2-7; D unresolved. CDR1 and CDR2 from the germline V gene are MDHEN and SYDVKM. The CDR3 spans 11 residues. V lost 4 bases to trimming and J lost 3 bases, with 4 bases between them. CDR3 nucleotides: TGTGCCAGCAGTTCATTCTACGAGCAGTACTTC. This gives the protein CASSSFYEQYF.

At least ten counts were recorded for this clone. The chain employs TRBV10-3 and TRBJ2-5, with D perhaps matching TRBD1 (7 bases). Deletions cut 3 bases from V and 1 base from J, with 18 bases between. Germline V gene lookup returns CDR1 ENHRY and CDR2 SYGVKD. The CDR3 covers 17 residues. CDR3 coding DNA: TGTGCCATCAGTGACCCAGGGGGAGGAGGGGTCCAAGAGACCCAGTACTTC. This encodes CAISDPGGGGVQETQYF.

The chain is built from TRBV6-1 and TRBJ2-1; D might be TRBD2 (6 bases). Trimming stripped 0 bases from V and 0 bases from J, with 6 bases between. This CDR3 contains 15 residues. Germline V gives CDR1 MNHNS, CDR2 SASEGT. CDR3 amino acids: CASSEAGGSYNEQFF. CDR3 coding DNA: TGTGCCAGCAGTGAAGCGGGAGGCTCCTACAATGAGCAGTTCTTC.

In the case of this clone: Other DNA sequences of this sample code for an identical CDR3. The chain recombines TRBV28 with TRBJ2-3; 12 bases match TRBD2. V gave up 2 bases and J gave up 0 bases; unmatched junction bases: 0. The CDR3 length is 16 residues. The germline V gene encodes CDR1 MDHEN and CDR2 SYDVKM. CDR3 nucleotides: TGTGCCAGCAGTTTAGGGACTAGCGGGAGCACAGATACGCAGTATTTT. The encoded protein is CASSLGTSGSTDTQYF.

DNA for the CDR3: TGTGCCAGCAGCGTAGAACCAGATACTCAAGAGACCCAGTACTTC. Translation gives CASSVEPDTQETQYF. This chain connects TRBV9 to TRBJ2-5; D uncertain. The CDR3 has 15 amino acids. V gave up 0 bases and J gave up 2 bases, with 11 bases separating them. Germline V gene sequence: CDR1 SGDLS, CDR2 YYNGEE. The full variable domain, rest sourced from reference TRBV9 and TRBJ2-5, is DSGVTQTPKHLITATGQRVTLRCSPRSGDLSVYWYQQSLDQGLQFLIQYYNGEERAKGNILERFSAQQFPDLHSELNLSSLELGDSALYFCASSVEPDTQETQYFGPGTRLLVL.

The CDR3 DNA is TGTGCCAGCAGCATAAAGGTGAACACCGGGGAGCTGTTTTTT. It is translated as CASSIKVNTGELFF. This rearrangement joins TRBV7-9 to TRBJ2-2; D is unresolved. Germline CDR1 and CDR2: SEHNR and FQNEAQ (reference sequence). V was trimmed by 5 bases and J by 1 base, leaving 8 bases between them. This CDR3 region has 14 residues.

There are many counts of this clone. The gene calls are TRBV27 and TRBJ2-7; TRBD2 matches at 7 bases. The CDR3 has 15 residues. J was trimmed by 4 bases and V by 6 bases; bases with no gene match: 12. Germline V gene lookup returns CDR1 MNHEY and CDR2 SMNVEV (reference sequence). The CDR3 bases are TGTGCCAGCAGGCGGAGCGCTAGCGGACTTTACGAGCAGTACTTC. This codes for CASRRSASGLYEQYF.

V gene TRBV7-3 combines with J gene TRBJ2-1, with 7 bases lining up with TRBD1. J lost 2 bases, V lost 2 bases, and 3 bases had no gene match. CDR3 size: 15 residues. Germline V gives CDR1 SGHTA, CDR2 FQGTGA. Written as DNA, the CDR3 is TGTGCCAGCAGCTTATTGGGACAGCCCTACAATGAGCAGTTCTTC. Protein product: CASSLLGQPYNEQFF. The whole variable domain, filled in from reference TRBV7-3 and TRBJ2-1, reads GAGVSQTPSNKVTEKGKYVELRCDPISGHTALYWYRQSLGQGPEFLIYFQGTGAADDSGLPNDRFFAVRPEGSVSTLKIQRTERGDSAVYLCASSLLGQPYNEQFFGPGTRLTVL.

The CDR3 is CASSPGLLGYNEQFF. CDR3 DNA sequence: TGTGCCAGCTCCCCGGGACTCCTGGGCTACAATGAGCAGTTCTTC. The chain uses TRBV18 and TRBJ2-1; TRBD2 might be the D (6 bases). This CDR3 is built from 15 residues. Germline assignment: CDR1 KGHSH and CDR2 LQKENI. The germline V and J ends were trimmed by 6 bases and 3 bases, with 15 bases remaining between them.

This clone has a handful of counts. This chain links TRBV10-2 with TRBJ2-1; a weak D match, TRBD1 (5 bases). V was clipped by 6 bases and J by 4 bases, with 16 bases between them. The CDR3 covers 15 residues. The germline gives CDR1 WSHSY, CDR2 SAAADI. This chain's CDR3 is CASSPSTHRYNEQFF. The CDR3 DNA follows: TGCGCCAGCAGCCCTTCGACCCACAGGTACAATGAGCAGTTCTTC.

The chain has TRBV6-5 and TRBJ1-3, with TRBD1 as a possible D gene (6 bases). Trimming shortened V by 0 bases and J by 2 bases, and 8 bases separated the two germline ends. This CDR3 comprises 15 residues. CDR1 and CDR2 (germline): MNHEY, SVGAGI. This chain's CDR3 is CASSYSKGAGNTIYF. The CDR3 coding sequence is TGTGCCAGCAGTTACTCGAAGGGGGCTGGAAACACCATATATTTT.

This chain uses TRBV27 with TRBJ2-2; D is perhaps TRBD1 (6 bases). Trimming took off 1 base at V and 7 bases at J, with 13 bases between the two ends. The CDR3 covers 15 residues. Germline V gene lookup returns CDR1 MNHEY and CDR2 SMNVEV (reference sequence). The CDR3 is CASSLLGAVSGELFF. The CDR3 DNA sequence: TGTGCCAGCAGTTTATTGGGGGCGGTGAGCGGGGAGCTGTTTTTT.

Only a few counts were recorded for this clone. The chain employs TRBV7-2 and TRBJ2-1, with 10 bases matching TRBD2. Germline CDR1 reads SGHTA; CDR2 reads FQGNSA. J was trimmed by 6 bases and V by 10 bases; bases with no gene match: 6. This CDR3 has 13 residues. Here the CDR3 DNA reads TGTGCCACACGACGACTAGCGGGCAATGAGCAGTTCTTC. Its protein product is CATRRLAGNEQFF.